These 14 T cell receptor beta chains were all obtained from the same sample, sequenced in a study of T cells in localized non-small cell lung cancer. Measured with immunoSEQ multiplex PCR; TCRdb has only the in-frame clones, and not every one. The sample lists some 66,000 clones, roughly 86% occurring once. The sequencing here drew on peripheral blood, taken before any cancer treatment. These receptors all come from a female donor over 55 with stage I lung adenocarcinoma.

This chain links TRBV21-1 with TRBJ1-4. TRBV21-1 is described as a pseudogene. This CDR3 contains 16 residues. The DNA of the CDR3 is TGTGCCAGCAGACGATTGTACAAGGTGCATAATGAAAAACTGTTTTTT. It translates to CASRRLYKVHNEKLFF.

The rearrangement joins TRBV19 to TRBJ1-4; D is ambiguous. The V gene lost 7 bases and the J gene lost 5 bases, with 20 bases spanning the gap. This CDR3 contains 16 residues. Germline assignment: CDR1 LNHDA and CDR2 SQIVND (reference sequence). The CDR3 loop reads CASMPNPRLSNEKLFF. CDR3 bases: TGTGCCAGTATGCCTAACCCCCGATTGTCAAATGAAAAACTGTTTTTT.

The rearrangement joins TRBV6-6 to TRBJ2-6; no clear D. This CDR3 has 16 residues. CDR1 and CDR2 from the germline V gene are MNHNY and SVGAGI (reference sequence). V dropped 6 bases and J dropped 0 bases, with 12 bases sitting between them. DNA of the CDR3: TGTGCCAGCAGACCTCCCGGGCACTCTGGGGCCAACGTCCTGACTTTC. This sequence encodes CASRPPGHSGANVLTF.

This chain uses TRBV27 with TRBJ2-7; 13 bases are a match to TRBD2. This CDR3 comprises 16 residues. Per germline, CDR1 MNHEY and CDR2 SMNVEV (reference sequence). V lost 5 bases, J lost 4 bases, and 8 bases stayed unmatched. The CDR3 spells CASSPRTSGGFYEQYF. Here the CDR3 DNA reads TGTGCCAGCAGTCCAAGGACTAGCGGGGGATTTTACGAGCAGTACTTC.

The chain combines TRBV7-9 with TRBJ1-1; perhaps TRBD1 as D (6 bases). The length of the CDR3 is 16 residues. CDR1 SEHNR and CDR2 FQNEAQ come from the germline V gene (reference sequence). Trimming cost V 5 bases and J 3 bases, with 19 bases left between them. The CDR3 region is CASSPKWGARDTEAFF. The CDR3 region has the DNA TGTGCCAGCAGCCCCAAGTGGGGGGCTCGAGACACTGAAGCTTTCTTT.

The chain has TRBV11-2 and TRBJ2-3; no firm D call. Deletions cut 4 bases from V and 3 bases from J, with 14 bases between. The germline CDR1 and CDR2 sequences are SGHAT and FQNNGV. The CDR3 consists of 15 residues. CDR3 nucleotides: TGTGCCAGCAGCTCCCTGGCCGGAGAGACAGATACGCAGTATTTT. It codes for CASSSLAGETDTQYF.

The chain is built from TRBV18 and TRBJ1-2; D uncertain. CDR1 and CDR2 (germline): KGHSH, LQKENI. V was clipped by 3 bases and J by 8 bases, with 10 bases between them. CDR3 length equals 12 residues. The CDR3 nucleotides are TGTGCCAGCTCACCGAGCGAAAGAGGCTACACCTTC. As protein: CASSPSERGYTF. The variable domain in full, completed from reference TRBV18 and TRBJ1-2, reads NAGVMQNPRHLVRRRGQEARLRCSPMKGHSHVYWYRQLPEEGLKFMVYLQKENIIDESGMPKERFSAEFPKEGPSILRIQQVVRGDSAAYFCASSPSERGYTFGSGTRLTVV.

This chain uses TRBV5-4 with TRBJ2-1; the D gene is possibly TRBD2 (5 bases). V gave up 0 bases and J gave up 5 bases, with 9 bases separating them. Germline-derived CDR1 and CDR2 are SGHNT and YYREEE (reference sequence). The CDR3 is made up of 14 amino acids. Here the CDR3 reads CASSLVGSNNEQFF. The DNA for the CDR3 is TGTGCCAGCAGCTTGGTTGGGAGCAACAATGAGCAGTTCTTC.

The chain carries TRBV6-5 and TRBJ1-2; D is uncertain. Germline V gives CDR1 MNHEY, CDR2 SVGAGI. CDR3 length: 11 residues. V was shortened by 8 bases and J by 2 bases, with 6 bases between the two germline ends. CDR3 sequence reads: CASGRNYGYTF. The CDR3 coding sequence is TGTGCCAGCGGCAGAAACTATGGCTACACCTTC.

This sequence joins TRBV11-3 and TRBJ2-5, with D possibly called TRBD1 or TRBD2 (5 bases each). CDR3 size: 11 residues. Germline V CDR1 and CDR2: SGHNT, YENEEA. V was trimmed by 5 bases and J by 14 bases, leaving 15 bases between them. This chain's CDR3 is CASSGGRDVYF. CDR3 DNA: TGTGCCAGCAGCGGTGGTCGGGACGTATACTTC.

The chain joins TRBV7-3 to TRBJ2-5; no reliable D call. Trimming shortened V by 1 base and J by 1 base, and 10 bases separated the two germline ends. Germline V gives CDR1 SGHTA, CDR2 FQGTGA. The CDR3 spans 15 residues. CDR3 DNA sequence: TGTGCCAGCAGCTTAAGACCGGGCTCCCAAGAGACCCAGTACTTC. Protein sequence: CASSLRPGSQETQYF.

The chain joins TRBV15 to TRBJ1-2; D is possibly TRBD1 (6 bases). The CDR3 extends over 15 amino acids. Germline assignment: CDR1 LNHNV and CDR2 YYDKDF (reference sequence). V lost 0 bases, J lost 4 bases, and 12 bases lay in between. CDR3 sequence (DNA): TGTGCCACCAGCAGAGATTCCCAGGGGAGCTATGGCTACACCTTC. It is translated as CATSRDSQGSYGYTF.

This clone was seen just once. One end of the junction fails to match germline, which may point to a read error. Other nucleotide sequences in the sample specify the same CDR3. V is TRBV2 and J is TRBJ2-7, with a tentative D call TRBD2 (6 bases). The CDR3 consists of 12 residues. Germline-derived CDR1 and CDR2 are SNHLY and FYNNEI. The chain's CDR3 is CATSLSSYEQYF. In nucleotides, the CDR3 is TGCGCCACTAGCCTCAGCTCCTACGAGCAGTACTTC.

CDR3 DNA sequence: TGCGCCAGCAGCCAGGACAGGGGTTACGAGCAGTACTTC. It is translated as CASSQDRGYEQYF. The J gene is TRBJ2-7, the V gene TRBV5-1; 9 bases are shared with TRBD1. Losses at the gene ends were 4 bases for V and 4 bases for J; bases not matched to a gene: 3. This CDR3 is built from 13 residues. Germline CDR1 is SGHRS and CDR2 is YFSETQ. Together with reference TRBV5-1 and TRBJ2-7, the CDR3 gives the full variable domain: KAGVTQTPRYLIKTRGQQVTLSCSPISGHRSVSWYQQTPGQGLQFLFEYFSETQRNKGNFPGRFSGRQFSNSRSEMNVSTLELGDSALYLCASSQDRGYEQYFGPGTRLTVT.